This T cell receptor (beta chain) originates from a study of CD8 T cell repertoires and HIV-1 epitope variants. Study-wide context: Each of Twenty-five Gag and Nef epitope peptides stimulated a separate culture. Control wells had CMV/EBV/flu peptides, negative Ebola AY9, or no peptide.

The data were produced by immunoSEQ multiplex PCR, yet TCRdb's version contains in-frame clones alone and is incomplete. The repertoire has some 5,400 clones, more than 55% of them found once; the top ten carry less than 40%. The CDR3 has 15 residues. Trimming stripped 0 bases from V and 2 bases from J, with 10 bases between. CDR1 and CDR2 from the germline V gene are LNHNV and YYDKDF (reference sequence). In its sample, this clone is large. The target antigen is unknown. The rearrangement links TRBV15 to TRBJ1-1; no clear D. The origin of this receptor is a male donor with HIV. The sequencing sample was made of cultured CD8+ T cells derived from PBMCs. This chain's CDR3 is CATSRDRAPNTEAFF. For the CDR3, the DNA is TGTGCCACCAGCAGAGATAGGGCGCCAAACACTGAAGCTTTCTTT. Together with reference TRBV15 and TRBJ1-1, the CDR3 gives the full variable domain: DAMVIQNPRYQVTQFGKPVTLSCSQTLNHNVMYWYQQKSSQAPKLLFHYYDKDFNNEADTPDNFQSRRPNTSFCFLDIRSPGLGDTAMYLCATSRDRAPNTEAFFGQGTRLTVV.